Each of the 7 T cell receptor beta chains below was sequenced from the same sample in a study of OX40 agonist ivuxolimab in advanced cancers. The repertoire was sequenced with immunoSEQ multiplex PCR; TCRdb's copy has only in-frame clones and lacks some. The table includes roughly 56,000 clones, 85% to 90% detected once. The specimen comprised CD4+ or CD8+ T cells sorted from blood, sampled in a trial of the OX40 agonist ivuxolimab. These receptors were obtained from an adult with an advanced solid tumor such as melanoma, head and neck, liver or kidney cancer.

The chain couples TRBV29-1 to TRBJ2-2, with 8 bases matching TRBD1. Trimming at V came to 6 bases and at J to 1 base, leaving 4 bases not matched to a gene. Germline V CDR1 and CDR2: SQVTM, ANQGSEA. The CDR3 covers 14 residues. Here the CDR3 reads CSVVRGQNTGELFF. The DNA of the CDR3 is TGCAGCGTCGTCAGGGGGCAGAACACCGGGGAGCTGTTTTTT.

The chain links TRBV5-5 to TRBJ2-1; TRBD1 matches at 7 bases. Germline V gene sequence: CDR1 SGHKS, CDR2 YYEKEE (reference sequence). V lost 1 base and J lost 5; bases outside the gene matches: 9. CDR3 length: 16 residues. The CDR3, as DNA: TGTGCCAGCAGCTTGAGTGCCCGGGACAGCAACAATGAGCAGTTCTTC. Amino acid sequence: CASSLSARDSNNEQFF.

This chain joins TRBV5-6 and TRBJ2-4; 8 bases match TRBD1. Germline CDR1 is SGHDT and CDR2 is YYEEEE. V lost 3 bases to trimming and J lost 0 bases; unmatched junction nucleotides: 2. The CDR3 contains 15 residues. CDR3 residues: CASSSRGRAKNIQYF. As DNA, the CDR3 is TGTGCCAGCAGCTCCAGGGGGCGAGCCAAAAACATTCAGTACTTC.

The rearrangement links TRBV18 to TRBJ2-3; 9 positions agree with TRBD1. The germline gives CDR1 KGHSH, CDR2 LQKENI. Trimming cost V 2 bases and J 3 bases; bases outside gene matches: 12. This CDR3 spans 18 amino acids. The CDR3 DNA follows: TGTGCCAGCTCACCAAAACTCCGGGACAGGGTTGTGACAGATACGCAGTATTTT. It is translated as CASSPKLRDRVVTDTQYF.

The rearrangement uses TRBV7-2 and TRBJ2-3; 9 positions agree with TRBD2. This CDR3 region has 14 residues. V trimming: 8 bases; J trimming: 3 bases; junction bases outside the gene matches: 6. Looked up from germline, CDR1 is SGHTA and CDR2 is FQGNSA. The CDR3 region has the DNA TGTGCCAGCGGAAGCGGGGGGACTACAGATACGCAGTATTTT. Amino acid sequence: CASGSGGTTDTQYF.

The chain links TRBV29-1 to TRBJ1-1, with 7 bases that match TRBD1. Germline V lookup: CDR1 SQVTM, CDR2 ANQGSEA. The CDR3 runs 13 residues. V was pared by 7 bases and J by 0 bases, with 5 bases of the junction left unmatched. The CDR3 DNA sequence: TGCAGCGGCCGACAGGGATTGAACACTGAAGCTTTCTTT. This translates into CSGRQGLNTEAFF.

In DNA form, the CDR3 reads TGTGCCAGCAGCCCGGGACTAGCGGGCTACAATGAGCAGTTCTTC. Protein sequence: CASSPGLAGYNEQFF. The V gene is TRBV7-9, the J gene TRBJ2-1, with 12 bases fitting TRBD2. The V and J ends lost 5 bases and 3 bases, in that order; junction bases with no gene match: 2. Germline loops: CDR1 SEHNR, CDR2 FQNEAQ (reference sequence). This CDR3 spans 15 amino acids.